The clone carrying this T cell receptor beta chain appeared many times. These data belong to a study of CD8 T cells in ankylosing spondylitis. TCRdb itself ran the 5' RACE reads through MiXCR, one entry per CDR3 protein. In the table there are under 250,000 distinct CDR3 sequences, around 8% of which are singletons. Sequencing input: blood, either unsorted or a sorted T cell fraction (not recorded which). This TCR was recovered from a female donor with ankylosing spondylitis or in good health (not recorded which).

CDR3 in amino acids: CASSQIAGGPGGELFF. In DNA, the CDR3 is TGCGCCAGCAGCCAAATAGCGGGAGGGCCCGGCGGGGAGCTGTTTTTT. The chain is built from TRBV4-1 and TRBJ2-2; 11 positions match TRBD2. Germline assignment: CDR1 MGHRA and CDR2 YSYEKL. The ends lost 2 bases at V and 7 bases at J; junction bases unmatched: 6. CDR3 size: 16 residues.